The 29 T cell receptor beta chains below come from one sample, sequenced in a study of read filtering for tumor transcriptome and immune sequencing. Molecular barcoded adaptors covering alpha/delta and beta/gamma chains were used on 400 to 450 ng RNA. TCRdb re-called the reads through MiXCR, storing one row per CDR3 protein. The data show 20,000 or so distinct CDR3 sequences, with approximately 23% seen just once and 40% to 55% held by the top ten. The sequencing sample was made of a population of CD138-negative cells sorted from bone marrow. These TCRs come from a donor at least 40 years old with multiple myeloma.

To note about this clonotype: This sequence may be a read error, since a much larger clone differs from it by one base. The CDR3 coding sequence is TGTGCCAGCAGTGAAGAAGGGCGTCTCGAGTACTTC. Translating it yields CASSEEGRLEYF. This chain links TRBV6-1 with TRBJ2-7; D gene unclear. Trimming took 1 base from V and 11 from J, leaving 12 bases between them. CDR3 length: 12 residues. Germline V gene sequence: CDR1 MNHNS, CDR2 SASEGT.

This clonotype was seen at least ten times. The chain recombines TRBV7-2 with TRBJ2-3; D is unclear. The CDR3 is made up of 11 amino acids. Trimming cost V 6 bases and J 4 bases, with 5 bases left between them. Germline CDR1 SGHTA, CDR2 FQGNSA. In nucleotides, the CDR3 is TGTGCCAGCAGTGACGCAGATACGCAGTATTTT. This encodes CASSDADTQYF.

The chain is built from TRBV6-6 and TRBJ1-2; the match to TRBD1 covers 7 bases. The length of the CDR3 is 15 residues. The J segment lost 4 bases and the V segment lost 8 bases, leaving 13 bases of the junction unmatched. CDR1 is MNHNY and CDR2 is SVGAGI in the germline V gene (reference sequence). In nucleotides, the CDR3 is TGTGCCAGCGGTTCCCCTTTCGGGGACAGCTATGGCTACACCTTC. This codes for CASGSPFGDSYGYTF.

This clonotype was counted a few times. The gene calls are TRBV3-1 and TRBJ2-5; D call uncertain. CDR3 length: 11 amino acids. CDR1 LGHDT and CDR2 YNNKEL come from the germline V gene (reference sequence). V was trimmed by 8 bases and J by 4 bases, leaving 8 bases between them. CDR3 sequence reads: CASGVGETQYF. The CDR3, as DNA: TGTGCCAGCGGCGTCGGAGAGACCCAGTACTTC.

This clonotype was seen many times. The chain links TRBV10-3 to TRBJ2-3; perhaps D is TRBD1 or TRBD2 (5 bases each). Germline V gives CDR1 ENHRY, CDR2 SYGVKD. The CDR3 is 15 residues long. Trimming took off 3 bases at V and 2 bases at J, with 12 bases between the two ends. The CDR3 region has the DNA TGTGCCATCAGTGAAAGTGCAGGGACCACAGATACGCAGTATTTT. Amino acid sequence: CAISESAGTTDTQYF.

This clonotype came up many times. The chain employs TRBV7-2 and TRBJ2-7; a weak D match, TRBD2 (6 bases). CDR1 and CDR2 (germline): SGHTA, FQGNSA. The CDR3 contains 14 residues. V was trimmed by 4 bases and J by 0 bases, leaving 10 bases between them. CDR3 in DNA: TGTGCCAGCAGCTCGGACGGGAGCTCCTACGAGCAGTACTTC. Translation gives CASSSDGSSYEQYF.

This clonotype was detected ten times or more. The rearrangement links TRBV19 to TRBJ1-5; 9 bases align to TRBD1. After removal of 7 bases from V and 7 bases from J, the junction contained 5 bases not matched to a gene. The V gene's germline CDR1 is LNHDA and CDR2 SQIVND (reference sequence). The CDR3 length is 13 residues. The CDR3 spells CASMRDRAQPQHF. CDR3 coding DNA: TGTGCCAGTATGAGGGACAGGGCCCAGCCCCAGCATTTT. The complete variable domain, with remaining parts taken from reference TRBV19 and TRBJ1-5, reads DGGITQSPKYLFRKEGQNVTLSCEQNLNHDAMYWYRQDPGQGLRLIYYSQIVNDFQKGDIAEGYSVSREKKESFPLTVTSAQKNPTAFYLCASMRDRAQPQHFGDGTRLSIL.

Worth noting for this clonotype: A read error is the likely source, as a far larger clone sits one nucleotide away. V gene TRBV6-5 combines with J gene TRBJ2-4; 7 nucleotides align to TRBD1. Germline CDR1 and CDR2: MNHEY and SVGAGI. With V trimmed by 0 bases and J by 13 bases, 6 bases remained unmatched. This CDR3 is 13 amino acids long. In DNA, the CDR3 is TGTGCCAGCAGTTACTCGACAGGGTACGTGCAGTACTTC. Protein sequence: CASSYSTGYVQYF.

This clonotype was picked up many times. The chain combines TRBV7-9 with TRBJ1-1; 7 nucleotides match TRBD1. CDR3 length: 15 amino acids. CDR1 and CDR2 (germline): SEHNR, FQNEAQ (reference sequence). The trim removed 5 bases at V and 4 bases at J, leaving 10 bases unmatched. The CDR3 reads CASSRPQGFGTEAFF. The CDR3 nucleotides read TGTGCCAGCAGCCGGCCACAGGGGTTCGGCACTGAAGCTTTCTTT.

Worth noting for this clonotype: This could be a read error, since a much larger clone is one nucleotide away. CDR3 loop: CSDMRTSGNSGQFF. The CDR3, as DNA: TGCAGTGATATGCGGACTAGCGGGAACAGTGGGCAGTTCTTC. The chain is built from TRBV20-1 and TRBJ2-1, with 12 bases fitting TRBD2. This CDR3 is 14 amino acids long. With 7 bases clipped from V and 12 bases from J, the junction kept 13 bases outside the gene matches. The germline V gene encodes CDR1 DFQATT and CDR2 SNEGSKA (reference sequence).

As concerns this clonotype: Compared with germline, one end of the junction differs, possibly owing to a read error. V is TRBV24-1 and J is TRBJ2-2; D perhaps matches TRBD1 (6 bases). The V gene's germline CDR1 is KGHDR and CDR2 SFDVKD. The CDR3 totals 16 residues. The CDR3 is CATIDLVRGDTGELFF. CDR3 sequence (DNA): TGTGCCACCATTGATCTGGTCAGGGGAGACACCGGGGAGCTGTTTTTT.

Remarks on this clonotype: A much more abundant neighbour one base away suggests this may be a read error. No conserved phenylalanine or tryptophan is present at the end of the CDR3, so a read error is the likely explanation. This chain links TRBV7-3 with TRBJ2-3, with D perhaps TRBD2 (6 bases). This CDR3 comprises 13 residues. Germline V lookup: CDR1 SGHTA, CDR2 FQGTGA. The V and J ends lost 4 bases and 1 base respectively, with 6 bases between them. The DNA of the CDR3 is TGTGCCAGCAGCTGGGGGGGCACAGATACGCAGTATTCT. It yields the protein CASSWGGTDTQYS.

This clonotype was seen a single time. This sequence may be a read error, since a much larger clone differs from it by one base. V gene TRBV6-6 combines with J gene TRBJ1-4; no clear D. The CDR3 sequence is 14 residues long. Germline V gene sequence: CDR1 MNHNY, CDR2 SVGAGI (reference sequence). This CDR3 is CASSSLGDNEKLLF. CDR3 DNA: TGTGCCAGCAGCTCCCTCGGGGATAATGAAAAACTGCTTTTT.

Sample share makes this clonotype medium-sized (0.01 to 0.1%). The chain employs TRBV7-2 and TRBJ2-1, with TRBD2 matching 9 bases. Germline CDR1 reads SGHTA; CDR2 reads FQGNSA. Trimming cost V 1 base and J 0 bases; bases outside gene matches: 7. This CDR3 comprises 18 residues. CDR3 protein: CASSLGGTSIGSYNEQFF. CDR3 bases: TGTGCCAGCAGCTTAGGCGGGACTAGCATAGGCTCCTACAATGAGCAGTTCTTC.

This clonotype is medium-sized by share. The V call is TRBV9, the J call TRBJ2-2; D ambiguous. Trimming pared 0 bases from V and 5 bases from J, leaving 17 bases between. Germline-derived CDR1 and CDR2 are SGDLS and YYNGEE. This CDR3 is built from 17 residues. The CDR3 sequence: CASSVGSWGLGTGELFF. The CDR3 DNA reads TGTGCCAGCAGCGTAGGGTCTTGGGGATTGGGAACCGGGGAGCTGTTTTTT.

About this clonotype itself: A much larger clone differs by one base, so this may be a read error. Since the CDR3 does not end with the conserved phenylalanine or tryptophan, this likely comes from a read error. The chain combines TRBV6-1 with TRBJ1-1; D not resolved. The CDR3 runs 13 residues. V dropped 8 bases and J dropped 5 bases, with 15 bases sitting between them. Germline assignment: CDR1 MNHNS and CDR2 SASEGT. The CDR3 DNA reads TGTGCCAGCGCTGGTCCATATCAAACTGAAGCTTTCCTT. Protein sequence: CASAGPYQTEAFL.

This clonotype has ten or more counts. The chain uses TRBV20-1 and TRBJ2-1; 10 nucleotides line up with TRBD1. Unmatched junction bases numbered 11, after V lost 1 base and J lost 5 bases. The CDR3 length is 17 residues. CDR1 and CDR2 from the germline V gene are DFQATT and SNEGSKA (reference sequence). The CDR3 nucleotides read TGCAGTGCTAGAGCGGACAGGGGGATTAGTGGTGACAATGAGCAGTTCTTC. Amino acid sequence: CSARADRGISGDNEQFF.

The rearrangement uses TRBV24-1 and TRBJ1-5; no clear D gene. Trimming pared 5 bases from V and 4 bases from J, leaving 5 bases between. The CDR3 has 12 residues. Germline CDR1 is KGHDR and CDR2 is SFDVKD. DNA of the CDR3: TGTGCCACCAGTGTTACAAATCAGCCCCAGCATTTT. Its translation: CATSVTNQPQHF.

This chain links TRBV7-2 with TRBJ2-3, with 9 bases that match TRBD2. The CDR3 sequence is 16 residues long. Germline assignment: CDR1 SGHTA and CDR2 FQGNSA. Trimming removed 4 bases from V and 1 base from J; junction bases left unmatched: 6. CDR3 nucleotide sequence: TGTGCCAGCAGCTACCCAAGCGGGGGGCGCACAGATACGCAGTATTTT. Amino acids: CASSYPSGGRTDTQYF.

This clonotype occurred many times. V and J are TRBV29-1 and TRBJ2-3; maybe TRBD1 (5 bases). This CDR3 has 12 residues. Germline V CDR1 and CDR2: SQVTM, ANQGSEA. Trimming took 7 bases from V and 2 from J, leaving 10 bases between them. The CDR3 bases are TGCAGCGCGACAGCGACCACAGATACGCAGTATTTT. Amino acids: CSATATTDTQYF.

This clonotype came up many times. V usage is TRBV28 and J usage is TRBJ1-4, with no clear D. The V end was cut by 6 bases, the J end by 5 bases, with 16 bases between. The CDR3 sequence is 15 residues long. Per the germline V gene, CDR1 is MDHEN and CDR2 is SYDVKM. For the CDR3, the DNA is TGTGCCAGCAGCCGGATGAGGCGGCACAATGAAAAACTGTTTTTT. It translates to CASSRMRRHNEKLFF.

There are many counts of this clonotype. The chain couples TRBV13 to TRBJ2-5; TRBD2 agrees at 9 bases. Germline trimming cut 8 bases from V and 5 bases from J; bases unmatched to any gene: 12. The germline CDR1 and CDR2 sequences are PRHDT and FYEKMQ (reference sequence). The CDR3 loop spans 15 amino acids. The CDR3 nucleotides read TGTGCCAGCCGGGCGCGGGGGGGCCTAAGGGAGACCCAGTACTTC. Amino acids: CASRARGGLRETQYF. The full variable domain, with the rest looked up from reference TRBV13 and TRBJ2-5, is AAGVIQSPRHLIKEKRETATLKCYPIPRHDTVYWYQQGPGQDPQFLISFYEKMQSDKGSIPDRFSAQQFSDYHSELNMSSLELGDSALYFCASRARGGLRETQYFGPGTRLLVL.

This clonotype was counted many times. The chain combines TRBV4-1 with TRBJ2-2, with D hard to call. Germline V gives CDR1 MGHRA, CDR2 YSYEKL. The CDR3 totals 13 residues. V dropped 0 bases and J dropped 4 bases, with 3 bases sitting between them. The DNA of the CDR3 is TGCGCCAGCAGCCAAGATATCACCGGGGAGCTGTTTTTT. It translates to CASSQDITGELFF.

This clonotype came up many times. The gene calls are TRBV27 and TRBJ2-3; perhaps TRBD2 as D (5 bases). Germline V CDR1 and CDR2: MNHEY, SMNVEV (reference sequence). The CDR3 is 15 residues long. The ends were cut back, 6 bases at V and 0 bases at J, with 13 bases in the middle. CDR3 coding DNA: TGTGCCAGCAGCCCTTGGCGGGTTAGCACAGATACGCAGTATTTT. Translated, it gives CASSPWRVSTDTQYF.

This clonotype was seen at least ten times. The genes are TRBV20-1 and TRBJ2-3, with 10 nucleotides matching TRBD1. This CDR3 is 15 amino acids long. Trimming removed 5 bases from V and 4 bases from J; junction bases left unmatched: 9. Germline CDR1 and CDR2: DFQATT and SNEGSKA (reference sequence). The CDR3 bases are TGCAGTGCTCGCCTGACAGGGGGCAGGGCAGATACGCAGTATTTT. Translating gives CSARLTGGRADTQYF.

About this clonotype itself: No conserved phenylalanine or tryptophan ends this CDR3, so it is likely a read error. The rearrangement uses TRBV15 and TRBJ1-1, with a possible D match to TRBD1 (5 bases). The V end was cut by 1 base, the J end by 4 bases, with 16 bases between. This CDR3 has 16 amino acids. CDR1 is LNHNV, CDR2 YYDKDF, per germline (reference sequence). The CDR3 loop reads CATSRGTVREGTEAFS. The CDR3 DNA sequence: TGTGCCACCAGCAGAGGTACGGTCAGGGAGGGCACTGAAGCTTTCTCT.

This clonotype was counted ten times or more. The chain has TRBV20-1 and TRBJ1-1; 7 nucleotides line up with TRBD1. The CDR3 contains 13 residues. CDR1 and CDR2 from the germline V gene are DFQATT and SNEGSKA (reference sequence). V dropped 0 bases and J dropped 3; count of bases not matched to a gene: 1. This CDR3 is CSAREQGYTEAFF. The CDR3, as DNA: TGCAGTGCTAGAGAACAGGGGTACACTGAAGCTTTCTTT.

This clonotype was observed at least ten times. V and J are TRBV29-1 and TRBJ1-1; D not certain. This CDR3 region has 12 residues. Germline V lookup: CDR1 SQVTM, CDR2 ANQGSEA. V shed 1 base and J shed 5 bases, with 8 bases lying between them. The chain's CDR3 is CSVEAGSTEAFF. The DNA of the CDR3 is TGCAGCGTTGAAGCCGGGAGTACTGAAGCTTTCTTT.

This clonotype was observed many times. V usage is TRBV3-1 and J usage is TRBJ2-1; 9 bases are shared with TRBD2. The trim removed 1 base at V and 3 bases at J, leaving 1 base unmatched. The CDR3 is made up of 15 amino acids. Germline values: CDR1 LGHDT, CDR2 YNNKEL (reference sequence). As DNA, the CDR3 is TGTGCCAGCAGCCAAGTTAGCGGGGGCTACAATGAGCAGTTCTTC. The encoded protein is CASSQVSGGYNEQFF.